The T cell receptor (beta chain) described here comes from a study of radiotherapy plus CTLA-4 blockade in lung cancer. Looking at the study overall: Objective responses were seen in around 18% of patients, disease control in approximately 29%. The study's findings and limits: An expansion of tumor-derived TCR clones occurred in blood after radiotherapy plus ipilimumab. Dynamics of early blood T cell clones, together with interferon-beta, were reportedly the best predictors of response.

Measured with immunoSEQ multiplex PCR; TCRdb has only the in-frame clones, and not every one. The table shows approximately 94,000 clones, with approximately 82% occurring only once. This clone was seen a few times. Its antigen is as yet unknown. Chemo-refractory metastatic non-small-cell lung cancer patients were treated with focal radiation plus CTLA-4 blockade with ipilimumab. Trimming took off 4 bases at V and 2 bases at J, with 6 bases between the two ends. Germline V gene lookup returns CDR1 SNHLY and CDR2 FYNNEI. The CDR3 runs 13 residues. The clonotype was recovered from a human donor with non-small cell lung cancer that progressed on radiotherapy plus ipilimumab. The sequenced sample was peripheral blood, obtained from a patient treated with radiotherapy plus ipilimumab. The gene calls are TRBV2 and TRBJ2-1; no clear D gene. CDR3 residues: CASSGGTYNEQFF. In nucleotides, the CDR3 is TGTGCCAGCAGTGGTGGGACCTACAATGAGCAGTTCTTC. The variable domain in full, completed from reference TRBV2 and TRBJ2-1, reads EPEVTQTPSHQVTQMGQEVILRCVPISNHLYFYWYRQILGQKVEFLVSFYNNEISEKSEIFDDQFSVERPDGSNFTLKIRSTKLEDSAMYFCASSGGTYNEQFFGPGTRLTVL.